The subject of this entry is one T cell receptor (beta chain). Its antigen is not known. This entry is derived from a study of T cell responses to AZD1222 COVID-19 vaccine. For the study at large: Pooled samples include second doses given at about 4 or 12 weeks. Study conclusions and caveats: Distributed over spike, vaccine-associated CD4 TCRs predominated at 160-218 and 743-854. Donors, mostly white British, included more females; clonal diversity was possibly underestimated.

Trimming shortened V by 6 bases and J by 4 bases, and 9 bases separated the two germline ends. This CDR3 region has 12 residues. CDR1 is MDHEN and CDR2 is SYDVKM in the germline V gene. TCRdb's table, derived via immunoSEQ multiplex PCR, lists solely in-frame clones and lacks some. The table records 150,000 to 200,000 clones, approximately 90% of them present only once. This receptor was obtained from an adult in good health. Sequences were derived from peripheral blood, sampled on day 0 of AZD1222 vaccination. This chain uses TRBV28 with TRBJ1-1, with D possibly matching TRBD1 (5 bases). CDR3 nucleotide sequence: TGTGCCAGCAGGACGGGGGGCACTGAAGCTTTCTTT. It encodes CASRTGGTEAFF.